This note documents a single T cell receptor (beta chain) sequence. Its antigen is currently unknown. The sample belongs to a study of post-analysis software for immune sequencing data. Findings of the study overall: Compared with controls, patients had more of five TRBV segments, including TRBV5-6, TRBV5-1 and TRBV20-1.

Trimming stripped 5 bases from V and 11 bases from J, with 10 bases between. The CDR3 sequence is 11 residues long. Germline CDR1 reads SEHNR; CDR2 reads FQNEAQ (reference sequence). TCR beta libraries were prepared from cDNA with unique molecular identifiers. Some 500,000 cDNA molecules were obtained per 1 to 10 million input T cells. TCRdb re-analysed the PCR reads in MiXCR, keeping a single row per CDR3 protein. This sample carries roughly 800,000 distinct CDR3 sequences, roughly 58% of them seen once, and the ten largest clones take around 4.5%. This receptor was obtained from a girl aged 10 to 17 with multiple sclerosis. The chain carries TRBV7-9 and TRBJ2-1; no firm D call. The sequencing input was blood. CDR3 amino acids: CASSPLDQQFF. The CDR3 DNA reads TGTGCCAGCAGCCCTTTGGATCAGCAGTTCTTC.